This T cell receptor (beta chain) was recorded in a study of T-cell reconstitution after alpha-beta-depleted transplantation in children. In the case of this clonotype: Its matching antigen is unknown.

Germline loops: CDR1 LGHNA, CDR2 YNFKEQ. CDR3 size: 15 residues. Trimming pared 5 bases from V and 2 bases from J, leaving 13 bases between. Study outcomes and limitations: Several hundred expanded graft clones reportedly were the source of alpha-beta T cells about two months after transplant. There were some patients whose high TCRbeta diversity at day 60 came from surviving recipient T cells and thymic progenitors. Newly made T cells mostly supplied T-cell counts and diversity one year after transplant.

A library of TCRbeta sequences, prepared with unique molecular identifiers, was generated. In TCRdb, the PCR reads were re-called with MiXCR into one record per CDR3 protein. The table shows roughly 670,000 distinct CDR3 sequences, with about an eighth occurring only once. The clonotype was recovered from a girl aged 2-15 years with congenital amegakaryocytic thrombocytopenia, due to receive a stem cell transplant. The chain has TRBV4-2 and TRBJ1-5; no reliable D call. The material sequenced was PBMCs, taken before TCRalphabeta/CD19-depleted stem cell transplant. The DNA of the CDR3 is TGTGCCAGCAGCGCACTCGACGGGGGCAATCAGCCCCAGCATTTT. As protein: CASSALDGGNQPQHF.